The 9 T cell receptor beta chains given below trace back to one sample, sequenced in a study of blood T cells in healthy people across ages. For the second PCR, which ran for roughly 7 to 11 cycles, a sample-barcoded 5' primer and a J-beta primer mix were used. TCRdb independently ran MiXCR on the 5' RACE reads; one entry per CDR3 protein. This table has roughly 700,000 distinct CDR3 sequences, over 45% appearing once. The sequencing sample was made of blood. Source of these receptors: a woman aged 55-69 years in good health.

The V gene is TRBV20-1, the J gene TRBJ2-5; no definite D call. The J call is uncertain, as TRBJ2-7 better fits the DNA end. Per germline, CDR1 DFQATT and CDR2 SNEGSKA (reference sequence). The CDR3 has 11 residues. The CDR3, as DNA: TGCAGTGCTCCTGGGACCTACGAGCAGTACTTC. Translation: CSAPGTYEQYF.

With regard to this clonotype: One junction end does not reproduce the germline sequence, and a read error may be involved. The chain recombines TRBV20-1 with TRBJ1-1, with 8 bases lining up with TRBD1. The CDR3 runs to 15 residues. The V gene's germline CDR1 is DFQATT and CDR2 SNEGSKA (reference sequence). CDR3 in DNA: TGCAGTGCTAGAGTAGTTACAGGGGGGGACACTGAAGTTTTCTTT. Translation gives CSARVVTGGDTEVFF.

This chain connects TRBV6-2 or TRBV6-3 to TRBJ2-7; maybe TRBD2 (6 bases). Deletions cut 4 bases from V and 0 bases from J, with 16 bases between. The germline V gene encodes CDR1 MNHEY and CDR2 SVGEGT. The CDR3 has 16 amino acids. The CDR3 sequence: CASSCSDGTFSYEQYF. As DNA, the CDR3 is TGTGCCAGCAGTTGCTCAGACGGGACTTTCTCCTACGAGCAGTACTTC.

The V gene is TRBV20-1, the J gene TRBJ2-7, with TRBD2 matching 7 bases. The CDR3 runs to 13 residues. The trim removed 7 bases at V and 2 bases at J, leaving 8 bases unmatched. The germline V gene encodes CDR1 DFQATT and CDR2 SNEGSKA (reference sequence). CDR3 in DNA: TGCAGTGGATTTCGGCGGGAGCCCTACGAGCAGTACTTC. Translated: CSGFRREPYEQYF.

The chain joins TRBV29-1 to TRBJ1-1; TRBD1 agrees at 11 bases. CDR1 SQVTM and CDR2 ANQGSEA come from the germline V gene. The CDR3 contains 16 residues. V lost 7 bases, J lost 0 bases, and 10 bases stayed unmatched. In DNA form, the CDR3 reads TGCAGCGCCTCAGGACAGGGGGCGCCTATGAACACTGAAGCTTTCTTT. It yields the protein CSASGQGAPMNTEAFF. Based on the CDR3 plus reference TRBV29-1 and TRBJ1-1, the full variable domain is SAVISQKPSRDICQRGTSLTIQCQVDSQVTMMFWYRQQPGQSLTLIATANQGSEATYESGFVIDKFPISRPNLTFSTLTVSNMSPEDSSIYLCSASGQGAPMNTEAFFGQGTRLTVV.

The chain couples TRBV10-3 to TRBJ2-7; 13 nucleotides line up with TRBD2. This CDR3 contains 15 residues. Germline values: CDR1 ENHRY, CDR2 SYGVKD. The V segment lost 6 bases and the J segment 7 bases; nucleotides outside the gene matches: 9. The DNA of the CDR3 is TGTGCCATCAGAGGACTAGCGGGAGTTGGGAATGAGCAGTACTTC. This encodes CAIRGLAGVGNEQYF.

This chain connects TRBV2 to TRBJ2-5; D is perhaps TRBD1 or TRBD2 (5 bases each). Germline V gene lookup returns CDR1 SNHLY and CDR2 FYNNEI. Trimming left V 5 bases short and J 5 bases short, with 12 bases between. The CDR3 spans 13 residues. The CDR3 region has the DNA TGTGCCAGCAGTCCAGGGCGGAGGGAGACCCAGTACTTC. Amino acids: CASSPGRRETQYF.

CDR3 nucleotides: TGTGCCAGCAGTCGCGGGAGCTACAATGAGCAGTACTTC. Translating it yields CASSRGSYNEQYF. The chain is built from TRBV12-3 or TRBV12-4 and TRBJ2-1; TRBD2 matches 7 bases. The DNA matches TRBJ2-7 better at its end, which makes the J call doubtful. The CDR3 runs to 13 residues.

This clonotype was counted ten times or more. The J gene is TRBJ2-5, the V gene TRBV4-2; TRBD1 is a possible D gene (7 bases). V was trimmed by 4 bases and J by 4 bases, leaving 13 bases between them. This CDR3 is built from 14 residues. CDR1 is LGHNA, CDR2 YNFKEQ, per germline. Here the CDR3 DNA reads TGTGCCAGCAGCCGGGCAGGGGGGACAGAGACCCAGTACTTC. Translating it yields CASSRAGGTETQYF.